Following are 22 T cell receptor beta chains from one sample sequenced in a study of T cell responses to AZD1222 COVID-19 vaccine. Produced via immunoSEQ multiplex PCR; TCRdb's table is partial and in-frame only. The data hold around 150,000 clones, with about 82% observed a single time. The input for sequencing was peripheral blood, taken 28 days after the second dose of the MenACWY control vaccine. All receptors derive from an adult who received the MenACWY meningococcal vaccine as a control.

This chain connects TRBV10-2 to TRBJ1-1; a possible D gene is TRBD1 (5 bases). CDR1 and CDR2 (germline): WSHSY, SAAADI. There are 13 residues in the CDR3. V lost 0 bases, J lost 6 bases, and 8 bases lay in between. In DNA form, the CDR3 reads TGCGCCAGCAGTGAGTCGAAAGGGGCTGAAGCTTTCTTT. Translating gives CASSESKGAEAFF.

This chain uses TRBV24-1 with TRBJ1-4; D not resolved. V was clipped by 4 bases and J by 8 bases, with 10 bases between them. The CDR3 extends over 13 amino acids. The germline CDR1 and CDR2 sequences are KGHDR and SFDVKD. The CDR3, as DNA: TGTGCCACCAGTGACCCCGGGAGAGAAAAACTGTTTTTT. Translation: CATSDPGREKLFF.

The chain carries TRBV19 and TRBJ2-7; a possible D gene is TRBD2 (6 bases). The germline V gene has CDR1 LNHDA and CDR2 SQIVND (reference sequence). The CDR3 spans 15 residues. Trimming stripped 3 bases from V and 0 bases from J, with 12 bases between. CDR3 coding DNA: TGTGCCAGTAGTATGGGACTCGGGAGCTCCTACGAGCAGTACTTC. Amino acids: CASSMGLGSSYEQYF.

J is TRBJ1-2 and V is TRBV6-5; D gene ambiguous. The CDR3 has 14 amino acids. Per the germline V gene, CDR1 is MNHEY and CDR2 is SVGAGI. Trimming cost V 6 bases and J 0 bases, with 11 bases left between them. CDR3 region: CASRQGLANYGYTF. In nucleotides, the CDR3 is TGTGCCAGCAGACAAGGATTGGCTAACTATGGCTACACCTTC.

The V call is TRBV7-9, the J call TRBJ2-2; 7 bases agree with TRBD1. Germline trimming cut 1 base from V and 1 base from J; bases unmatched to any gene: 3. The CDR3 runs to 16 residues. Germline V gene lookup returns CDR1 SEHNR and CDR2 FQNEAQ (reference sequence). CDR3 in DNA: TGTGCCAGCAGCTTAGGGAGGACAGGGAACACCGGGGAGCTGTTTTTT. Translated, it gives CASSLGRTGNTGELFF. Using reference TRBV7-9 and TRBJ2-2 for the parts outside the CDR3, the full variable domain is DTGVSQNPRHKITKRGQNVTFRCDPISEHNRLYWYRQTLGQGPEFLTYFQNEAQLEKSRLLSDRFSAERPKGSFSTLEIQRTEQGDSAMYLCASSLGRTGNTGELFFGEGSRLTVL.

The chain employs TRBV7-8 and TRBJ2-5; 14 nucleotides align to TRBD2. Germline V gives CDR1 SGHVS, CDR2 FQNEAQ. Trimming took 3 bases from V and 5 from J; bases not matched to a gene: 2. The CDR3 sequence is 15 residues long. CDR3 sequence: CASSLTSGRGETQYF. CDR3 DNA: TGTGCCAGCAGCTTGACTAGCGGGAGGGGGGAGACCCAGTACTTC.

This chain connects TRBV3-1 (or the pseudogene TRBV3-2) to TRBJ2-1; 8 bases match TRBD2. Looked up from germline, CDR1 is LGHDT and CDR2 is YNNKEL (reference sequence). The trim removed 0 bases at V and 5 bases at J, leaving 6 bases unmatched. The CDR3 is 16 amino acids. The CDR3 region has the DNA TGTGCCAGCAGCCAAGATTTGGTAGCGGGGAACAATGAGCAGTTCTTC. Its protein is CASSQDLVAGNNEQFF.

The J gene is TRBJ2-7, the V gene TRBV6-2 or TRBV6-3; perhaps TRBD2 as D (6 bases). This CDR3 region has 14 residues. Germline lookup yields CDR1 MNHEY and CDR2 SVGEGT. V was clipped by 7 bases and J by 2 bases, with 15 bases between them. For the CDR3, the DNA is TGTGCCAGCAACCCAGCGGGCAGCGCCTACGAGCAGTACTTC. Its translation is CASNPAGSAYEQYF.

V and J are TRBV7-6 and TRBJ1-2; TRBD1 matches at 7 bases. Germline V gives CDR1 SGHVS, CDR2 FNYEAQ. The CDR3 has 15 amino acids. Trimming at V came to 3 bases and at J to 2 bases, leaving 6 bases not matched to a gene. In DNA form, the CDR3 reads TGTGCCAGCAGCTTCGGACAGGAGCAAAACTATGGCTACACCTTC. Residues: CASSFGQEQNYGYTF.

The rearrangement joins TRBV18 to TRBJ1-4; D uncertain. The CDR3 has 13 residues. Germline CDR1 is KGHSH and CDR2 is LQKENI. V gave up 2 bases and J gave up 4 bases, with 5 bases separating them. The CDR3 is CASSPGINEKLFF. CDR3 coding DNA: TGTGCCAGCTCACCAGGGATTAATGAAAAACTGTTTTTT.

This clone was seen only once. DNA for the CDR3: TGTGCCAGCAGCTTAGGTTCAGGGGGAAATGGCTACACCTTC. It yields the protein CASSLGSGGNGYTF. This sequence joins TRBV7-8 and TRBJ1-2; 7 positions match TRBD1. This CDR3 contains 14 residues. Germline CDR1 and CDR2: SGHVS and FQNEAQ. With 1 base clipped from V and 6 bases from J, the junction kept 5 bases outside the gene matches.

The gene calls are TRBV7-9 and TRBJ1-2, with TRBD1 matching over 7 bases. V lost 5 bases to trimming and J lost 0 bases; unmatched junction nucleotides: 6. The CDR3 totals 15 residues. Germline values: CDR1 SEHNR, CDR2 FQNEAQ (reference sequence). CDR3 protein: CASSHQGTANYGYTF. The CDR3, as DNA: TGTGCCAGCAGCCACCAGGGGACAGCTAACTATGGCTACACCTTC.

This clone was detected a few times. The chain joins TRBV6-2 or TRBV6-3 to TRBJ1-1; D is uncertain. V shed 5 bases and J shed 10 bases, with 20 bases lying between them. Germline lookup yields CDR1 MNHEY and CDR2 SVGEGT. The CDR3 loop spans 14 amino acids. The CDR3 here is CASSNPARGNRAFF. CDR3 sequence (DNA): TGTGCCAGCAGTAACCCTGCCAGAGGAAATCGAGCTTTCTTT.

The chain employs TRBV5-6 and TRBJ2-1, with TRBD2 matching over 11 bases. After removal of 3 bases from V and 8 bases from J, the junction contained 7 bases not matched to a gene. Germline assignment: CDR1 SGHDT and CDR2 YYEEEE. The CDR3 covers 15 residues. CDR3 sequence (DNA): TGTGCCAGCAGCTCCATAGCGGGAGGGGTCGATGAGCAGTTCTTC. Protein: CASSSIAGGVDEQFF.

Only one count was recorded for this clone. The chain is built from TRBV12-3 or TRBV12-4 and TRBJ1-4, with D unclear. This CDR3 has 13 residues. Trimming left V 5 bases short and J 5 bases short, with 9 bases between. CDR3 sequence (DNA): TGTGCCAGCAGTGGTGATCCGAATGAAAAACTGTTTTTT. Protein sequence: CASSGDPNEKLFF.

CDR3 sequence reads: CATSGQHNYGYTF. The CDR3 DNA reads as TGTGCCACCAGTGGACAGCACAACTATGGCTACACCTTC. The chain links TRBV24-1 to TRBJ1-2; D possibly corresponds to TRBD1 (5 bases). Per germline, CDR1 KGHDR and CDR2 SFDVKD. The CDR3 consists of 13 residues. Trimming cost V 5 bases and J 2 bases, with 8 bases left between them.

In this sample, this clone turned up a few times. The genes are TRBV12-3 or TRBV12-4 and TRBJ1-1; TRBD1 agrees at 8 bases. The CDR3 totals 12 residues. With 2 bases clipped from V and 10 bases from J, the junction kept 3 bases outside the gene matches. The CDR3 here is CASSLNRGGAFF. The CDR3 DNA reads as TGTGCCAGCAGTTTAAACAGGGGGGGAGCTTTCTTT.

This chain uses TRBV3-1 (or the pseudogene TRBV3-2) with TRBJ2-7, with 11 positions matching TRBD2. J gave up 7 bases and V 5 bases, and 10 bases lay outside the gene matches. The CDR3 runs 15 residues. Germline V gene lookup returns CDR1 LGHDT and CDR2 YNNKEL (reference sequence). The CDR3 DNA reads TGTGCCAGCAGCGACTTAGCGGGAGGGCCGGGTGAGCAGTACTTC. Translation gives CASSDLAGGPGEQYF.

The chain combines TRBV5-1 with TRBJ2-3, with D possibly TRBD1 on 6 matching bases. CDR1 SGHRS and CDR2 YFSETQ come from the germline V gene. The CDR3 contains 18 residues. The V end was cut by 1 base, the J end by 3 bases, with 21 bases between. CDR3: CASSLTMQGRRSTDTQYF. In DNA, the CDR3 is TGCGCCAGCAGCTTGACGATGCAGGGGCGTAGGAGTACAGATACGCAGTATTTT.

V and J are TRBV3-1 (or the pseudogene TRBV3-2) and TRBJ2-7; TRBD2 matches 7 bases. Germline CDR1 is LGHDT and CDR2 is YNNKEL (reference sequence). V dropped 1 base and J dropped 4; count of bases not matched to a gene: 13. The CDR3 has 17 residues. The CDR3 sequence is CASSQGNRGVALYEQYF. In DNA, the CDR3 is TGTGCCAGCAGCCAAGGGAATCGGGGGGTGGCGTTGTACGAGCAGTACTTC.

CDR3 DNA: TGCGCCAGCAGTGATGACCGGGGGCAGGGGTATTCACCCCTCCACTTT. Protein: CASSDDRGQGYSPLHF. The chain uses TRBV10-1 and TRBJ1-6, with a tentative D call TRBD1 (6 bases). The CDR3 extends over 16 amino acids. Trimming stripped 3 bases from V and 8 bases from J, with 17 bases between. The V gene's germline CDR1 is WNHNN and CDR2 SYGVQD (reference sequence).

The chain links TRBV9 to TRBJ2-3; TRBD2 matches 9 bases. The J segment lost 6 bases and the V segment lost 0 bases, leaving 5 bases of the junction unmatched. The CDR3 extends over 15 amino acids. The germline V gene has CDR1 SGDLS and CDR2 YYNGEE. CDR3 coding DNA: TGTGCCAGCAGCGTAGGCGGGAGGGGTTCGGATACGCAGTATTTT. This codes for CASSVGGRGSDTQYF.